Here is one TCR beta chain with its context. TCRdb processed the 5' RACE reads again and assigns one entry to each CDR3 protein, with no DNA. The sample totals approximately 380,000 distinct CDR3 sequences. This sample is drawn from a study of T cells expressing NK-cell markers. The sequenced sample consisted of blood T cells: a sorted CD56 or NKG2C T cell subset, CD4+ or CD8+ T cells, or bulk PBMC T cells (not recorded which). The receptor comes from a man aged 18-69 years in good health.

The CDR3 loop is CASSHLMRGAETDTQYF. The V and J genes are TRBV4-1 and TRBJ2-3; TCRdb gives TRBD1 as the D gene, but with no DNA this cannot be confirmed. This CDR3 is 17 amino acids long. The germline V gene encodes CDR1 MGHRA and CDR2 YSYEKL.